This T cell receptor beta chain was identified in a study of patients and donors after allogeneic stem cell transplantation. TCRdb re-called the RT-PCR reads through MiXCR, storing one row per CDR3 protein. Here the sample spans approximately 410,000 distinct CDR3 sequences, about a sixth being singletons. The sequencing input was blood, either unsorted or a sorted T cell fraction (not recorded which). The receptor was isolated from a human donor who was either an allogeneic HSCT recipient or a stem cell or donor lymphocyte infusion donor (not recorded which). It is not recorded whose cells these are; they may come from a transplant donor.

The CDR3 loop is CSARDFGGGNNEQFF. In nucleotides, the CDR3 is TGCAGTGCTAGGGATTTCGGGGGGGGAAACAATGAGCAGTTCTTC. The V call is TRBV20-1, the J call TRBJ2-1, with 8 bases aligning to TRBD2. Germline loops: CDR1 DFQATT, CDR2 SNEGSKA (reference sequence). The CDR3 runs to 15 residues. V gave up 3 bases and J gave up 5 bases; unmatched junction bases: 9.